This is a list of T cell receptor beta chains from one sample in a study of CD8 T cells and mutated HIV epitopes. TCRdb reprocessed the single-cell sequencing reads with MiXCR, giving one entry per CDR3 protein. The sample's table shows fewer than 45 distinct CDR3 sequences. Source: CD8+ T cells sorted from blood by dual tetramer staining, taken during chronic HIV-1 infection. The receptors were gathered from a man aged 45-65 years with HIV-1 infection. CDR3s include the opening cysteine and the closing phenylalanine or tryptophan. A D gene is named only where the DNA matches it firmly. The size field is filled for only some rows; it gives once, few, many or a size class.

d_call clone_size cdr3_length j_call v_call cdr3_aa cdr3_nt
- hyperexpanded 14 TRBJ2-1 TRBV20-1 CSASNKGRVNEQFF TGCAGTGCTAGTAACAAGGGCCGGGTGAATGAGCAGTTCTTC
- - 14 TRBJ2-2 TRBV20-1 CSASNKGRVNELFF TGCAGTGCTAGTAACAAGGGCCGGGTGAATGAGCTGTTTTTT
- - 12 TRBJ2-1 TRBV20-1 CSPRGSYNEQFF TGCAGCCCCCGAGGGTCCTACAATGAGCAGTTCTTC
- - 18 TRBJ1-1 TRBV30 CAWSAPGLHLDRGTGAFF TGTGCCTGGAGTGCACCCGGACTACACCTCGATCGGGGCACTGGAGCCTTCTTT
- - 14 TRBJ2-3 TRBV6-1 CASSERGRRGTQYF TGTGCCAGCAGTGAACGGGGAAGGCGAGGTACGCAGTATTTT
- - 12 TRBJ1-6 TRBV30 CAWSVPGLPLHF TGTGCCTGGAGTGTACCCGGACTACCCCTCCACTTT
- once 19 TRBJ2-3 TRBV30 CAWSVPGLHLDRSTDTQYF TGTGCCTGGAGTGTACCCGGACTACACCTCGATCGGAGCACAGATACGCAGTATTTT
- few 18 TRBJ2-3 TRBV20-1 CSASNKGLQAVSTDTQYF TGCAGTGCTAGTAACAAGGGCCTCCAGGCTGTGAGCACAGATACGCAGTATTTT
TRBD1 few 14 TRBJ1-1 TRBV6-1 CASSGQGRYTEAFF TGTGCCAGCAGTGGACAGGGGCGGTACACTGAAGCTTTCTTT
- once 18 TRBJ2-1 TRBV30 CAWSVPGLHLDRGTEASF TGTGCCTGGAGTGTACCCGGACTACACCTCGATCGGGGCACTGAAGCTTCCTTC
- - 9 TRBJ2-2 TRBV4-3 CASSHGWFF TGCGCCAGCAGCCATGGGTGGTTTTTT